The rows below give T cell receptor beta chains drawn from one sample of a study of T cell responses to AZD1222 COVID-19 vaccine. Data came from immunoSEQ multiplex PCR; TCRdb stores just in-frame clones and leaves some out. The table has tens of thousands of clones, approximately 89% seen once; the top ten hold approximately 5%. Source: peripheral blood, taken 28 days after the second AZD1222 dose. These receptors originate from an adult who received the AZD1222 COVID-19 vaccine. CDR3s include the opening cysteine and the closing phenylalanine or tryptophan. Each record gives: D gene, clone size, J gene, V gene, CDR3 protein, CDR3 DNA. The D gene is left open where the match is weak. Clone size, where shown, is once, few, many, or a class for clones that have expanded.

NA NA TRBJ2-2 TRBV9 CASSPSGRRYTGELFF TGTGCCAGCAGCCCGAGTGGACGACGTTACACCGGGGAGCTGTTTTTT
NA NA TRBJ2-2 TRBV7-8 CASSTTRNTGELFF TGTGCCAGCAGCACTACGAGGAACACCGGGGAGCTGTTTTTT
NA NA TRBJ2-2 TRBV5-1 CASSLGGSNTGELFF TGCGCCAGCAGCTTAGGAGGTTCGAACACCGGGGAGCTGTTTTTT
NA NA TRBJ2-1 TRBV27 CASGGPKNEQFF TGTGCCAGCGGAGGCCCCAAAAATGAGCAGTTCTTC
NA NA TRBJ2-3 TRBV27 CASSLAENTDTQYF TGTGCCAGCAGTTTGGCAGAAAACACAGATACGCAGTATTTT
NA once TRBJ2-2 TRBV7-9 CASSLMASSTGELFF TGTGCCAGCAGCTTAATGGCTAGCTCCACCGGGGAGCTGTTTTTT
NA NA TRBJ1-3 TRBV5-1 CASSLAWGTGNTIYF TGCGCCAGCAGCTTGGCCTGGGGAACTGGAAACACCATATATTTT
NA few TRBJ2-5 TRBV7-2 CASSKYQETQYF TGTGCCAGCAGCAAGTACCAAGAGACCCAGTACTTC
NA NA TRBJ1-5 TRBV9 CASSVDGGAGQPQHF TGTGCCAGCAGCGTAGATGGGGGGGCCGGGCAGCCCCAGCATTTT
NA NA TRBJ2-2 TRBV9 CASSVAGNTGELFF TGTGCCAGCAGCGTAGCAGGGAACACCGGGGAGCTGTTTTTT
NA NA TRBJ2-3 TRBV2 CASTPQTTNTDTQYF TGTGCCAGCACCCCACAGACAACCAACACAGATACGCAGTATTTT
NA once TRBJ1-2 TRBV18 CASSEGSNYGYTF TGTGCCAGCTCTGAGGGCAGCAACTATGGCTACACCTTC
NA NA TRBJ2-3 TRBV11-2 CASSLVGQGGTDTQYF TGTGCCAGCAGCTTAGTTGGGCAGGGAGGCACAGATACGCAGTATTTT
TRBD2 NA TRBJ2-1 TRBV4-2 CASSQDLAGGTTYNEQFF TGTGCCAGCAGCCAAGACCTAGCGGGGGGTACAACGTACAATGAGCAGTTCTTC
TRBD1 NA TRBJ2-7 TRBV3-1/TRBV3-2 CASSHAYRGRLYEQYF TGTGCCAGCAGCCACGCTTACAGGGGGCGACTCTACGAGCAGTACTTC
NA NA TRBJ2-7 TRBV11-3 CASSPGSSVQYF TGTGCCAGCAGCCCCGGGTCATCCGTGCAGTACTTC
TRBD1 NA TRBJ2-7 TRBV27 CASSFSGTGAYEQYF TGTGCCAGCAGTTTCTCCGGGACAGGGGCCTACGAGCAGTACTTC
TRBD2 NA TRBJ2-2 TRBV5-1 CASSLQRGGYTGELFF TGCGCCAGCAGCCTCCAGCGGGGGGGATACACCGGGGAGCTGTTTTTT
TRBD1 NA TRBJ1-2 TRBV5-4 CASSAGQEEFYTF TGTGCCAGCAGCGCTGGACAGGAGGAGTTCTACACCTTC
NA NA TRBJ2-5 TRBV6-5 CASSYGRGTQYF TGTGCCAGCAGTTATGGGCGAGGGACCCAGTACTTC
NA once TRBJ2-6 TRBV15 CATSGGPSGANVLTF TGTGCCACCAGCGGAGGCCCGTCTGGGGCCAACGTCCTGACTTTC
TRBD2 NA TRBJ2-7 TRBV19 CASSILWTSGTYEQYF TGTGCCAGTAGTATCCTTTGGACTAGCGGCACCTACGAGCAGTACTTC
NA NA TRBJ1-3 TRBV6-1 CASSDRSGNTIYF TGTGCCAGCAGTGACAGATCTGGAAACACCATATATTTT
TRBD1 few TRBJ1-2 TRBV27 CASSLLQGAGNYGYTF TGTGCCAGCAGTCTCTTACAGGGGGCGGGTAACTATGGCTACACCTTC
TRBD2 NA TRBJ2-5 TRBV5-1 CASRPGTSGETQYF TGCGCCAGCAGACCTGGGACTAGCGGGGAGACCCAGTACTTC
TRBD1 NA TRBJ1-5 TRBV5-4 CASSQDRGENQPQHF TGTGCCAGCAGCCAAGACAGGGGCGAGAATCAGCCCCAGCATTTT
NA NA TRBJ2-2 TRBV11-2 CASSLVLGAQKTGELFF TGTGCCAGCAGCTTAGTTCTGGGGGCACAGAAGACCGGGGAGCTGTTTTTT
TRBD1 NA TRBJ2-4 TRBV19 CASSDRGDKNIQYF TGTGCCAGTAGCGACAGGGGCGACAAAAACATTCAGTACTTC
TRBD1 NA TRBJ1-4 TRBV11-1 CASRRTGGAGNEKLFF TGTGCCAGCAGAAGGACAGGGGGCGCGGGAAATGAAAAACTGTTTTTT
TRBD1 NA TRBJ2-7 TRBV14 CASSRFDRGEQYF TGTGCCAGCAGCCGATTCGACAGGGGCGAGCAGTACTTC
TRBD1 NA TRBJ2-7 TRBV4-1 CASSQQGTGGWDEQYF TGCGCCAGCAGCCAACAAGGGACAGGGGGCTGGGACGAGCAGTACTTC
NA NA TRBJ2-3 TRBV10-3 CATCSKSTDTQYF TGTGCCACCTGCTCCAAAAGCACAGATACGCAGTATTTT
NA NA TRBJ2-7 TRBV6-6 CASSYSKMGSSYEQYF TGTGCCAGCAGTTACTCGAAAATGGGAAGCTCCTACGAGCAGTACTTC
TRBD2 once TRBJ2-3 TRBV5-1 CASSPGTSEVDTQYF TGCGCCAGCAGCCCAGGGACTAGCGAAGTGGATACGCAGTATTTT
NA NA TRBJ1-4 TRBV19 CASSGPAAVTNEKLFF TGTGCCAGTAGTGGACCTGCGGCCGTAACTAATGAAAAACTGTTTTTT
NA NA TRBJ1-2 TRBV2 CASRPGSYGYTF TGTGCCAGCCGTCCGGGCTCCTATGGCTACACCTTC
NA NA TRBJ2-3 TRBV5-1 CASSFGQLTDTQYF TGCGCCAGCAGCTTCGGACAGCTGACAGATACGCAGTATTTT
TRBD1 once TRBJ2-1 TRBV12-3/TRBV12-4 CASSFEQGYEQFF TGTGCCAGCAGTTTCGAACAGGGGTATGAGCAGTTCTTC
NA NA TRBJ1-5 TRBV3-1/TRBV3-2 CASSQGGVPQHF TGTGCCAGCAGCCAAGGAGGGGTGCCCCAGCATTTT
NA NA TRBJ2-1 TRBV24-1 CATSDLGQGNYNEQFF TGTGCCACCAGTGATTTAGGGCAGGGTAATTACAATGAGCAGTTCTTC
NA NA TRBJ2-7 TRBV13 CASSIMGDEQYF TGTGCCAGCTCCATTATGGGTGACGAGCAGTACTTC
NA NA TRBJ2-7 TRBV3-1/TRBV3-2 CASSQESYEQYF TGTGCCAGCAGCCAAGAATCCTACGAGCAGTACTTC
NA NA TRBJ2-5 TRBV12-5 CASVLNKGQETQYF TGTGCTAGTGTTTTGAACAAGGGCCAAGAGACCCAGTACTTC
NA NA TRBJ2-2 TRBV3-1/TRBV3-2 CASSQDIRNTGELFF TGTGCCAGCAGCCAAGATATAAGGAACACCGGGGAGCTGTTTTTT